These 27 T cell receptor beta chains share one sample of origin, sequenced in a study of cytomegalovirus exposure and HLA in healthy donors. Researchers ran the PCR with 60 Vbeta and 13 Jbeta primers. Assay used: immunoSEQ multiplex PCR; TCRdb lists only in-frame clones, some missing. This repertoire includes some 120,000 clones. Sequencing was done on a sample of PBMCs. These receptors all stem from a man in his thirties or forties in good health and CMV-seronegative.

This rearrangement joins TRBV7-9 to TRBJ2-5, with D tentatively TRBD1 (5 bases). Trimming removed 9 bases from V and 5 bases from J, with 19 bases in between. Germline V CDR1 and CDR2: SEHNR, FQNEAQ (reference sequence). This CDR3 is built from 14 residues. CDR3 nucleotides: TGTGCCAGTATGTTAGACAGCCGCCCTGAGACCCAGTACTTC. This translates into CASMLDSRPETQYF.

The rearrangement links TRBV5-1 to TRBJ2-5, with D tentatively TRBD1 (5 bases). This CDR3 has 12 residues. V lost 0 bases and J lost 5, with 5 bases in between. Germline CDR1 and CDR2: SGHRS and YFSETQ. CDR3 residues: CASSLDRETQYF. The CDR3, as DNA: TGCGCCAGCAGCTTGGACAGGGAGACCCAGTACTTC. Filled out from reference TRBV5-1 and TRBJ2-5, the complete variable domain reads KAGVTQTPRYLIKTRGQQVTLSCSPISGHRSVSWYQQTPGQGLQFLFEYFSETQRNKGNFPGRFSGRQFSNSRSEMNVSTLELGDSALYLCASSLDRETQYFGPGTRLLVL.

The chain has TRBV5-8 and TRBJ2-7; the match to TRBD2 covers 8 bases. CDR1 and CDR2 from the germline V gene are SGHTS and YDEGEE. The CDR3 sequence is 15 residues long. The ends lost 4 bases at V and 5 bases at J; junction bases unmatched: 11. This CDR3 reads CASSPDWRGDDEQYF. The CDR3 nucleotides read TGTGCCAGCAGCCCCGACTGGCGGGGGGATGACGAGCAGTACTTC.

The V call is TRBV14, the J call TRBJ2-3; D unresolved. The CDR3 length is 15 residues. The V and J ends lost 1 base and 3 bases respectively, with 11 bases between them. Looked up from germline, CDR1 is SGHDN and CDR2 is FVKESK. CDR3 in amino acids: CASSQVPVKTDTQYF. The CDR3 region has the DNA TGTGCCAGCAGCCAAGTGCCGGTTAAGACAGATACGCAGTATTTT.

This rearrangement joins TRBV7-9 to TRBJ2-2; D not resolved. The CDR3 totals 12 residues. Germline loops: CDR1 SEHNR, CDR2 FQNEAQ (reference sequence). V was trimmed by 2 bases and J by 5 bases, leaving 3 bases between them. The CDR3 bases are TGTGCCAGCAGCTTACTTACCGGGGAGCTGTTTTTT. Translating it yields CASSLLTGELFF.

The chain employs TRBV5-1 and TRBJ2-7; D is possibly TRBD1 (6 bases). This CDR3 spans 13 amino acids. V shed 0 bases and J shed 3 bases, with 7 bases lying between them. CDR1 and CDR2 (germline): SGHRS, YFSETQ. The CDR3 DNA reads TGCGCCAGCAGCTTGGGGGGGCGCTACGAGCAGTACTTC. Its translation: CASSLGGRYEQYF.

The genes are TRBV19 and TRBJ2-7, with TRBD1 matching over 7 bases. The CDR3 is 12 residues long. CDR1 and CDR2 from the germline V gene are LNHDA and SQIVND (reference sequence). The J segment lost 4 bases and the V segment lost 6 bases, leaving 3 bases of the junction unmatched. CDR3 coding DNA: TGTGCCAGTAGCAAGGGGGCTTACGAGCAGTACTTC. As protein: CASSKGAYEQYF. The full variable domain, rest sourced from reference TRBV19 and TRBJ2-7, is DGGITQSPKYLFRKEGQNVTLSCEQNLNHDAMYWYRQDPGQGLRLIYYSQIVNDFQKGDIAEGYSVSREKKESFPLTVTSAQKNPTAFYLCASSKGAYEQYFGPGTRLTVT.

The CDR3 region has the DNA TGTGCCAGTTCAGGGGACAGGGATCACAATGAGCAGTTCTTC. Amino acid sequence: CASSGDRDHNEQFF. V is TRBV10-3 and J is TRBJ2-1; TRBD1 matches 9 bases. Germline assignment: CDR1 ENHRY and CDR2 SYGVKD. The CDR3 contains 14 residues. The V segment lost 10 bases and the J segment 5 bases; nucleotides outside the gene matches: 9.

This chain links TRBV19 with TRBJ2-5; TRBD1 matches at 11 bases. This CDR3 region has 15 residues. With V trimmed by 4 bases and J by 4 bases, 5 bases remained unmatched. Germline V gives CDR1 LNHDA, CDR2 SQIVND (reference sequence). CDR3 nucleotides: TGTGCCAGTAGTAAGGACAGGGGGCGCCGAGAGACCCAGTACTTC. This gives the protein CASSKDRGRRETQYF.

This chain connects TRBV7-2 to TRBJ1-4; the match to TRBD1 covers 10 bases. Trimming took 5 bases from V and 7 from J; bases not matched to a gene: 7. This CDR3 comprises 15 residues. Germline CDR1 SGHTA, CDR2 FQGNSA. In DNA, the CDR3 is TGTGCCAGCAGCCGAAGACAGGGGGCGGGTGAAAAACTGTTTTTT. This translates into CASSRRQGAGEKLFF.

The rearrangement links TRBV7-9 to TRBJ1-5, with D tentatively TRBD1 (6 bases). The CDR3 is 12 amino acids. V shed 3 bases and J shed 7 bases, with 7 bases lying between them. Germline V lookup: CDR1 SEHNR, CDR2 FQNEAQ (reference sequence). The CDR3 reads CASSFGGQPQHF. Here the CDR3 DNA reads TGTGCCAGCAGCTTTGGGGGCCAGCCCCAGCATTTT.

The gene calls are TRBV5-1 and TRBJ2-2, with D possibly matching TRBD1 (6 bases). Deletions cut 4 bases from V and 2 bases from J, with 15 bases between. CDR1 is SGHRS, CDR2 YFSETQ, per germline. The CDR3 has 16 amino acids. CDR3 in amino acids: CASSGAGVLNTGELFF. For the CDR3, the DNA is TGCGCCAGCAGCGGCGCAGGGGTTTTAAACACCGGGGAGCTGTTTTTT.

The chain combines TRBV4-1 with TRBJ2-3, with D perhaps TRBD2 (5 bases). Per germline, CDR1 MGHRA and CDR2 YSYEKL. This CDR3 has 13 residues. V was cut by 4 bases and J by 6 bases, with 11 bases left in between. The CDR3 bases are TGCGCCAGCAGCCCCCCCATAGCGGATACGCAGTATTTT. Protein: CASSPPIADTQYF.

V is TRBV7-9 and J is TRBJ2-1, with D perhaps matching TRBD1 (6 bases). Trimming removed 5 bases from V and 0 bases from J, with 11 bases in between. Germline CDR1 reads SEHNR; CDR2 reads FQNEAQ (reference sequence). There are 15 residues in the CDR3. For the CDR3, the DNA is TGTGCCAGCAGCGCAAGGGGGAGCTCCTACAATGAGCAGTTCTTC. Translating it yields CASSARGSSYNEQFF.

The J gene is TRBJ2-1, the V gene TRBV6-5, with D unresolved. The CDR3 runs to 16 residues. Trimming removed 4 bases from V and 2 bases from J, with 15 bases in between. Germline V CDR1 and CDR2: MNHEY, SVGAGI. For the CDR3, the DNA is TGTGCCAGCAGTTCTCGGAGCTCTGGTACCTACAATGAGCAGTTCTTC. This translates into CASSSRSSGTYNEQFF.

This chain uses TRBV6-6 with TRBJ1-2; D is ambiguous. Trimming removed 2 bases at V and 3 bases at J, with 10 bases between. The V gene's germline CDR1 is MNHNY and CDR2 SVGAGI (reference sequence). The CDR3 totals 14 residues. CDR3 DNA: TGTGCCAGCAGTTACCGGGCCGGGGACTATGGCTACACCTTC. This encodes CASSYRAGDYGYTF.

The J gene is TRBJ1-1, the V gene TRBV29-1; D is uncertain. The ends were cut back, 4 bases at V and 0 bases at J, with 9 bases in the middle. Germline V gene sequence: CDR1 SQVTM, CDR2 ANQGSEA. This CDR3 has 13 amino acids. DNA for the CDR3: TGCAGCGTTGTAGTCCAGGTGAACACTGAAGCTTTCTTT. Translated: CSVVVQVNTEAFF.

The V and J genes are TRBV2 and TRBJ1-4; no clear D gene. This CDR3 is built from 13 residues. Germline-derived CDR1 and CDR2 are SNHLY and FYNNEI. V was cut by 8 bases and J by 8 bases, with 15 bases left in between. This CDR3 is CASGIGLGEKLFF. The CDR3 nucleotides are TGTGCCAGCGGAATAGGATTGGGCGAAAAACTGTTTTTT.

The V call is TRBV7-9, the J call TRBJ2-7, with a possible D match to TRBD1 (5 bases). V gave up 5 bases and J gave up 2 bases, with 16 bases separating them. The CDR3 extends over 15 amino acids. Looked up from germline, CDR1 is SEHNR and CDR2 is FQNEAQ (reference sequence). The chain's CDR3 is CASSPLEQVAYEQYF. DNA for the CDR3: TGTGCCAGCAGCCCTTTGGAACAGGTTGCCTACGAGCAGTACTTC.

The chain employs TRBV9 and TRBJ2-7; TRBD1 agrees at 8 bases. Germline lookup yields CDR1 SGDLS and CDR2 YYNGEE. V dropped 2 bases and J dropped 4; count of bases not matched to a gene: 5. The CDR3 loop spans 14 amino acids. The CDR3 region is CASSVGQGKYEQYF. The CDR3 coding sequence is TGTGCCAGCAGCGTCGGACAGGGAAAGTACGAGCAGTACTTC. The full variable domain, completed using reference TRBV9 and TRBJ2-7, is DSGVTQTPKHLITATGQRVTLRCSPRSGDLSVYWYQQSLDQGLQFLIQYYNGEERAKGNILERFSAQQFPDLHSELNLSSLELGDSALYFCASSVGQGKYEQYFGPGTRLTVT.

The chain is built from TRBV5-4 and TRBJ1-1, with TRBD1 matching 7 bases. The trim removed 4 bases at V and 1 base at J, leaving 7 bases unmatched. The germline CDR1 and CDR2 sequences are SGHNT and YYREEE (reference sequence). The CDR3 covers 15 residues. The CDR3 spells CASSNFRGWNTEAFF. The CDR3 nucleotides read TGTGCCAGCAGCAACTTCAGGGGGTGGAACACTGAAGCTTTCTTT. The full variable domain, rest sourced from reference TRBV5-4 and TRBJ1-1, is ETGVTQSPTHLIKTRGQQVTLRCSSQSGHNTVSWYQQALGQGPQFIFQYYREEENGRGNFPPRFSGLQFPNYSSELNVNALELDDSALYLCASSNFRGWNTEAFFGQGTRLTVV.

This rearrangement joins TRBV6-5 to TRBJ2-1; TRBD1 matches at 7 bases. Germline CDR1 MNHEY, CDR2 SVGAGI. Trimming removed 7 bases from V and 1 base from J; junction bases left unmatched: 4. The CDR3 spans 14 residues. The CDR3 DNA reads TGTGCCAGCACCCCGACAGGGTCCTACAATGAGCAGTTCTTC. Its translation: CASTPTGSYNEQFF.

The gene calls are TRBV6-1 and TRBJ1-6; D possibly corresponds to TRBD1 (5 bases). The germline V gene encodes CDR1 MNHNS and CDR2 SASEGT. This CDR3 contains 14 residues. The V end was cut by 7 bases, the J end by 6 bases, with 13 bases between. The CDR3 loop is CASMLRVANSPLHF. CDR3 in DNA: TGTGCCAGCATGCTCAGGGTGGCTAATTCACCCCTCCACTTT.

The chain is built from TRBV19 and TRBJ2-5; 7 bases fit TRBD2. CDR3 length: 14 amino acids. Losses at the gene ends were 3 bases for V and 3 bases for J; bases not matched to a gene: 4. CDR1 LNHDA and CDR2 SQIVND come from the germline V gene (reference sequence). The CDR3 is CASSIFSGEETQYF. The CDR3 nucleotides read TGTGCCAGTAGTATTTTCAGCGGGGAAGAGACCCAGTACTTC. Supplemented by reference TRBV19 and TRBJ2-5, the full variable domain reads DGGITQSPKYLFRKEGQNVTLSCEQNLNHDAMYWYRQDPGQGLRLIYYSQIVNDFQKGDIAEGYSVSREKKESFPLTVTSAQKNPTAFYLCASSIFSGEETQYFGPGTRLLVL.

This chain uses TRBV19 with TRBJ2-1; 8 bases are a match to TRBD1. There are 15 residues in the CDR3. Germline CDR1 LNHDA, CDR2 SQIVND (reference sequence). The V gene end was trimmed by 3 bases and the J gene end by 8 bases; junction bases not matched to a gene: 9. This chain's CDR3 is CASSIGTGPVYEQFF. The CDR3 DNA is TGTGCCAGTAGTATTGGGACAGGCCCCGTTTATGAGCAGTTCTTC.

This clone registers medium-sized (0.01 to 0.1%) by frequency. The chain joins TRBV27 to TRBJ1-1, with D hard to call. This CDR3 region has 15 residues. CDR1 is MNHEY, CDR2 SMNVEV, per germline (reference sequence). V was cut by 8 bases and J by 4 bases, with 20 bases left in between. The chain's CDR3 is CASRTRQVLGTEAFF. Here the CDR3 DNA reads TGTGCCAGCCGCACACGTCAGGTCCTTGGCACTGAAGCTTTCTTT.

The chain employs TRBV6-1 and TRBJ1-6; 7 nucleotides match TRBD1. Germline values: CDR1 MNHNS, CDR2 SASEGT. Losses at the gene ends were 6 bases for V and 7 bases for J; bases not matched to a gene: 6. The CDR3 consists of 14 residues. The CDR3 loop reads CASRRTGENSPLHF. As DNA, the CDR3 is TGTGCCAGCAGGCGGACAGGCGAGAATTCACCCCTCCACTTT.